This T cell receptor (beta chain) was observed in a study of cytomegalovirus exposure and HLA in healthy donors. The wider study: Genotyping showed roughly 83% of hundreds of donors falling in the Caucasian-associated ancestry cluster.

Primers included in the PCR were 60 Vbeta and 13 Jbeta primers. Here immunoSEQ multiplex PCR was the method, and the copy in TCRdb shows in-frame clones only, minus some. The sample lists roughly 150,000 clones, around 86% occurring once. The CDR3 spans 15 residues. Germline CDR1 and CDR2: LNHDA and SQIVND (reference sequence). Losses at the gene ends were 6 bases for V and 0 bases for J; bases not matched to a gene: 7. The sequenced sample consisted of PBMCs. This clonotype was obtained from a female donor in good health and CMV-seronegative. The rearrangement joins TRBV19 to TRBJ1-1; TRBD1 matches at 7 bases. The CDR3 region is CASSQGQLMNTEAFF. Written as DNA, the CDR3 is TGTGCCAGTAGCCAGGGACAGCTCATGAACACTGAAGCTTTCTTT.